Listed here are 8 T cell receptor beta chains from one sample, sequenced in a study of blood T cell repertoires in COVID-19. TCRdb keeps only in-frame clones here, not all; method: immunoSEQ multiplex PCR. Of more than 200,000 clones listed, roughly four fifths are singletons. Sequenced sample: PBMCs or T cells enriched from blood (not recorded which). The receptors were sampled from a man aged 55 to 70 who had recovered from COVID-19.

The table lists this clone with a few counts. This rearrangement joins TRBV9 to TRBJ1-2, with 7 bases that match TRBD1. V shed 4 bases and J 7 bases; nucleotides not matched to a gene: 13. CDR3 length: 15 residues. The germline CDR1 and CDR2 sequences are SGDLS and YYNGEE. The CDR3 reads CASSSRQGVLGGYTF. CDR3 sequence (DNA): TGTGCCAGCAGCAGTCGCCAGGGGGTCCTTGGTGGCTACACCTTC.

The genes are TRBV5-1 and TRBJ2-1; 7 positions agree with TRBD1. The CDR3 consists of 17 residues. Germline V gene lookup returns CDR1 SGHRS and CDR2 YFSETQ. V dropped 2 bases and J dropped 0; count of bases not matched to a gene: 8. For the CDR3, the DNA is TGCGCCAGCAGCTTAGGGGGCCTGACCGGCTCCTACAATGAGCAGTTCTTC. Protein sequence: CASSLGGLTGSYNEQFF.

This rearrangement joins TRBV5-4 to TRBJ1-1; weak D call: TRBD1 (6 bases). From germline, CDR1 is SGHNT and CDR2 YYREEE (reference sequence). Trimming took 4 bases from V and 4 from J, leaving 8 bases between them. This CDR3 comprises 12 residues. The CDR3 bases are TGTGCCAGCAGCCCGGACAGCACTGAAGCTTTCTTT. It translates to CASSPDSTEAFF.

The chain recombines TRBV18 with TRBJ1-2, with TRBD1 matching 10 bases. CDR3 length: 17 amino acids. Germline V gene sequence: CDR1 KGHSH, CDR2 LQKENI. V dropped 3 bases and J dropped 1; count of bases not matched to a gene: 8. The CDR3 reads CASSPRQTGGINYGYTF. CDR3 coding DNA: TGTGCCAGCTCACCTAGGCAGACAGGGGGCATTAACTATGGCTACACCTTC.

V is TRBV7-6 and J is TRBJ2-5; tentatively, D is TRBD2 (5 bases). Trimming cost V 4 bases and J 4 bases, with 16 bases left between them. This CDR3 is 15 amino acids long. Germline V gives CDR1 SGHVS, CDR2 FNYEAQ. CDR3 protein: CASSSTGDLVETQYF. The CDR3 coding sequence is TGTGCCAGCAGCTCGACCGGGGATTTAGTAGAGACCCAGTACTTC. The variable domain in full, completed from reference TRBV7-6 and TRBJ2-5, reads GAGVSQSPRYKVTKRGQDVALRCDPISGHVSLYWYRQALGQGPEFLTYFNYEAQQDKSGLPNDRFSAERPEGSISTLTIQRTEQRDSAMYRCASSSTGDLVETQYFGPGTRLLVL.

This clone appeared once. The V and J genes are TRBV4-3 and TRBJ2-3; 7 bases match TRBD2. Germline loops: CDR1 LGHNA, CDR2 YSLEER. V lost 1 base to trimming and J lost 2 bases; unmatched junction nucleotides: 6. CDR3 length equals 16 residues. CDR3 residues: CASSQVASGLTDTQYF. DNA for the CDR3: TGCGCCAGCAGCCAAGTGGCTAGCGGCCTCACAGATACGCAGTATTTT.

V usage is TRBV2 and J usage is TRBJ2-7; 10 positions match TRBD1. V shed 8 bases, J shed 7 bases, and the junction held 11 bases outside the gene matches. The germline V gene has CDR1 SNHLY and CDR2 FYNNEI. The CDR3 totals 14 residues. For the CDR3, the DNA is TGTGCCAGCGCCCGGGACAGGGGAGGATGGGAGCAGTACTTC. Translated, it gives CASARDRGGWEQYF.

This clone came up once. The rearrangement links TRBV5-1 to TRBJ1-6; D gene unclear. This CDR3 has 17 amino acids. Trimming shortened V by 0 bases and J by 8 bases, and 18 bases separated the two germline ends. Per the germline V gene, CDR1 is SGHRS and CDR2 is YFSETQ. The CDR3: CASSLGPSGRTDSPLHF. The CDR3 DNA is TGCGCCAGCAGCTTGGGGCCCTCAGGCCGAACGGATTCACCCCTCCACTTT.